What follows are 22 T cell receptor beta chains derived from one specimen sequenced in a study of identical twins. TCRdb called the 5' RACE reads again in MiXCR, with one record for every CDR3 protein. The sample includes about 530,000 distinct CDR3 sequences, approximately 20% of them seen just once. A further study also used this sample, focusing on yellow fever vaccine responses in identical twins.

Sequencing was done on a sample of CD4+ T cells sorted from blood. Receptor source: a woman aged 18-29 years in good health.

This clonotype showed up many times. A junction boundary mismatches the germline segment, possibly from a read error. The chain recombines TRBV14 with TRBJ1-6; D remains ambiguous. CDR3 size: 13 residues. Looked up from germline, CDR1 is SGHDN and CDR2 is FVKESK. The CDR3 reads CASSQEPNLPLHF. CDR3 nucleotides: TGTGCCAGCAGCCAAGAGCCCAATTTACCCCTCCACTTT. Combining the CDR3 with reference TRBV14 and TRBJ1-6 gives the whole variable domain EAGVTQFPSHSVIEKGQTVTLRCDPISGHDNLYWYRRVMGKEIKFLLHFVKESKQDESGMPNNRFLAERTGGTYSTLKVQPAELEDSGVYFCASSQEPNLPLHFGNGTRLTVT.

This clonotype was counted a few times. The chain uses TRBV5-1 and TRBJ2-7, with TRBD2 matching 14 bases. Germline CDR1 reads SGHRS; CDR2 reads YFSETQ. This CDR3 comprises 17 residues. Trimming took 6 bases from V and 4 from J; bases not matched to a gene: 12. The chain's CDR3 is CASNPTGTSGGPYEQYF. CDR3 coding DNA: TGCGCCAGCAACCCTACCGGGACTAGCGGGGGCCCATACGAGCAGTACTTC. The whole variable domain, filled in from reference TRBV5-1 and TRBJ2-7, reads KAGVTQTPRYLIKTRGQQVTLSCSPISGHRSVSWYQQTPGQGLQFLFEYFSETQRNKGNFPGRFSGRQFSNSRSEMNVSTLELGDSALYLCASNPTGTSGGPYEQYFGPGTRLTVT.

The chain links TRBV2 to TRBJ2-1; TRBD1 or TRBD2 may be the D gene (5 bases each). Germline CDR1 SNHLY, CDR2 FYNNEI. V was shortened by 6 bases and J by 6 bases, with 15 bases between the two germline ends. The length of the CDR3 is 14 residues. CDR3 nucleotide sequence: TGTGCCAGCAGAGACAGAACAGGACTCAATGAGCAGTTCTTC. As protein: CASRDRTGLNEQFF.

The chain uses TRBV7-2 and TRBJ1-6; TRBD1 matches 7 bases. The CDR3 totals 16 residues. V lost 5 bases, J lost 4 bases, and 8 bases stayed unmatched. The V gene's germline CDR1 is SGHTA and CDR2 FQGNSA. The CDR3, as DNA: TGTGCCAGCAGCGTAAGGGACAGCGGATATAATTCACCCCTCCACTTT. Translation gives CASSVRDSGYNSPLHF.

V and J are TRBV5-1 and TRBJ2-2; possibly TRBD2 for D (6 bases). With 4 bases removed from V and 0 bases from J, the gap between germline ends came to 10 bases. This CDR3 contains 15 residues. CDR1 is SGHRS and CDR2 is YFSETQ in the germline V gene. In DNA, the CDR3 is TGCGCCAGCAGCACGGGACTGACGAACACCGGGGAGCTGTTTTTT. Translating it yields CASSTGLTNTGELFF.

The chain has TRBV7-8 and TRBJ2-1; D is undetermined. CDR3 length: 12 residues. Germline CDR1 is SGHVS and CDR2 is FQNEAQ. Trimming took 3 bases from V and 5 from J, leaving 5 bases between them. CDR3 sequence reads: CASSFTDNEQFF. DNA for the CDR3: TGTGCCAGCAGCTTCACAGACAATGAGCAGTTCTTC.

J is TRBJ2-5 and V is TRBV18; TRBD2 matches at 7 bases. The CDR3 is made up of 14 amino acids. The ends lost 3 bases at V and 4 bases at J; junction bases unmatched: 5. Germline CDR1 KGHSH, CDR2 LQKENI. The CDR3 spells CASSPEGLGETQYF. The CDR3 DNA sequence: TGTGCCAGCTCACCGGAAGGACTAGGAGAGACCCAGTACTTC.

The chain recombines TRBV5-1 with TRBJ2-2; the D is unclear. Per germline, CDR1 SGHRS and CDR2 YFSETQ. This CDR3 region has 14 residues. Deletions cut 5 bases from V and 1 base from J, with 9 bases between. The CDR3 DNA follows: TGCGCCAGCAGTAAGTCCCAGAACACCGGGGAGCTGTTTTTT. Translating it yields CASSKSQNTGELFF.

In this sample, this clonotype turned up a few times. DNA of the CDR3: TGCGCCAGCAGCAGCGGGACTAGTTTTGTTCAAGAGACCCAGTACTTC. It translates to CASSSGTSFVQETQYF. This sequence joins TRBV5-1 and TRBJ2-5, with TRBD2 matching over 8 bases. Unmatched junction bases numbered 10, after V lost 4 bases and J lost 2 bases. CDR3 size: 16 residues. Germline CDR1 reads SGHRS; CDR2 reads YFSETQ.

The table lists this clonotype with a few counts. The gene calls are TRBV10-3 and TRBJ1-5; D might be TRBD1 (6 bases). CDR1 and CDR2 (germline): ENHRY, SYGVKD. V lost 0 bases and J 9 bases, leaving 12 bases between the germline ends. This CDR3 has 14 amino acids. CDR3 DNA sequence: TGTGCCATCAGTGAGTCACAGGGAGGGTCGCCCCAGCATTTT. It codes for CAISESQGGSPQHF.

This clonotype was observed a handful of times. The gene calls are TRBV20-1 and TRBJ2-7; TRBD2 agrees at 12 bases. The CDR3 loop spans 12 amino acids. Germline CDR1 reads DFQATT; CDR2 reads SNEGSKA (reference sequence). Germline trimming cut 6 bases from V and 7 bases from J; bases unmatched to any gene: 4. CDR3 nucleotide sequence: TGCAGTGCGCGTCTAGCGGGAGGGGAGCAGTACTTC. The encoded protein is CSARLAGGEQYF.

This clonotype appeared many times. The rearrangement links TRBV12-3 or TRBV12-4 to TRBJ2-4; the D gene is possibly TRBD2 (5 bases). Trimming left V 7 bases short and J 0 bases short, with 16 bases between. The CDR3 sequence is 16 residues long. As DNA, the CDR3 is TGTGCCAGCACCCCCTCGGCGGGTCTAGCCAAAAACATTCAGTACTTC. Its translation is CASTPSAGLAKNIQYF.

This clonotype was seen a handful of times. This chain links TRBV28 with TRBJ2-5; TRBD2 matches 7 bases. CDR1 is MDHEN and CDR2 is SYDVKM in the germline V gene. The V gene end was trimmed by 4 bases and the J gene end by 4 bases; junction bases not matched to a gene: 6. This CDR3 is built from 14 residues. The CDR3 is CASSSPGRRETQYF. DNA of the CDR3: TGTGCCAGCAGTTCGCCCGGGAGGAGAGAGACCCAGTACTTC.

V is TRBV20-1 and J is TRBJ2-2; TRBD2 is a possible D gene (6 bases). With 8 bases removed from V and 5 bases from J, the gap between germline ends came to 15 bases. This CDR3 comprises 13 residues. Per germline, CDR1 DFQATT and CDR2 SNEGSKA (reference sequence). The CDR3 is CSTQRRGTGELFF. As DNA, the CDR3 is TGCAGTACCCAGCGACGGGGGACCGGGGAGCTGTTTTTT.

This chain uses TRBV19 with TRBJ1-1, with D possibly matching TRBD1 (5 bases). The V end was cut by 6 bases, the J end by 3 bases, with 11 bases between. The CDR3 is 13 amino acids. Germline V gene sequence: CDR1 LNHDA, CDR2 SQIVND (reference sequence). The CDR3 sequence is CASRGAAYTEAFF. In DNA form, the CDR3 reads TGTGCCAGTAGAGGGGCAGCCTACACTGAAGCTTTCTTT.

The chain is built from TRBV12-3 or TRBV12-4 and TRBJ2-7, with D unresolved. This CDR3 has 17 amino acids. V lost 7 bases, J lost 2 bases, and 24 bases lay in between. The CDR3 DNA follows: TGTGCCAGCACCATACCCCCACAGCCTTATAGAGCCTACGAGCAGTACGTC. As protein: CASTIPPQPYRAYEQYV.

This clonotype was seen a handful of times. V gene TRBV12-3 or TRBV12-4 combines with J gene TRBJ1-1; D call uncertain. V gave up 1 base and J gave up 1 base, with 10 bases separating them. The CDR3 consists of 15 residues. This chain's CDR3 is CASSLVGGRNTEAFF. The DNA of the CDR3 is TGTGCCAGCAGTTTAGTCGGTGGGCGGAACACTGAAGCTTTCTTT.

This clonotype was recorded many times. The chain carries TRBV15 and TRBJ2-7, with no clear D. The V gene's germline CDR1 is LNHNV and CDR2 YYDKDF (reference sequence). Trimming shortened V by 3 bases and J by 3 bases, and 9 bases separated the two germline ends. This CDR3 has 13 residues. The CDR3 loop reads CATSRDLVYEQYF. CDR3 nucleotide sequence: TGTGCCACCAGCAGGGATCTTGTCTACGAGCAGTACTTC.

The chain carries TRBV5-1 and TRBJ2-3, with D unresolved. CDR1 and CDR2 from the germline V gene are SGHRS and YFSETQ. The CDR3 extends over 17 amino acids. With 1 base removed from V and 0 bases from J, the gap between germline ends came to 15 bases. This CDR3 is CASSLLAQQTSTDTQYF. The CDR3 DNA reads TGCGCCAGCAGCTTGTTGGCTCAGCAAACTAGCACAGATACGCAGTATTTT. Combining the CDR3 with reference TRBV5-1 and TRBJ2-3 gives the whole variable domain KAGVTQTPRYLIKTRGQQVTLSCSPISGHRSVSWYQQTPGQGLQFLFEYFSETQRNKGNFPGRFSGRQFSNSRSEMNVSTLELGDSALYLCASSLLAQQTSTDTQYFGPGTRLTVL.

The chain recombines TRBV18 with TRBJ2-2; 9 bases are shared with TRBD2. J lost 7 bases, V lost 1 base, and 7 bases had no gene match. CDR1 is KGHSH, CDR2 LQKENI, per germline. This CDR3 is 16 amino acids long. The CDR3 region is CASSPRTSVAIGELFF. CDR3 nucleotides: TGTGCCAGCTCACCACGGACTAGCGTCGCGATCGGGGAGCTGTTTTTT.

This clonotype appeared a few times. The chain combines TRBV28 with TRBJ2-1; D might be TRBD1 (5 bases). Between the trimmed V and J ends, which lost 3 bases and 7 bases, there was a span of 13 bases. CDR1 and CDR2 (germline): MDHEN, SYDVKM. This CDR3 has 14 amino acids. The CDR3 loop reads CASSFQGKGNEQFF. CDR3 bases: TGTGCCAGCAGTTTTCAGGGAAAGGGAAATGAGCAGTTCTTC.

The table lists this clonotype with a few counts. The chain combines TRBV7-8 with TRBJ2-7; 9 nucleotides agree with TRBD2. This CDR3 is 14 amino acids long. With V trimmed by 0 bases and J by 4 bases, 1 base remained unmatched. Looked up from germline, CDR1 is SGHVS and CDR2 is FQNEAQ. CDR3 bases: TGTGCCAGCAGCTTAGCGCGGGAGGGATACGAGCAGTACTTC. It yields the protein CASSLAREGYEQYF.